Shown below are 27 T cell receptor beta chains from a single sample sequenced in a study of blood T cell repertoires in COVID-19. Produced via immunoSEQ multiplex PCR; TCRdb's table is partial and in-frame only. The sample includes fewer than 500,000 clones, 70% to 90% seen only once; the top ten take approximately 2%. The sequenced sample consisted of PBMCs or T cells enriched from blood (not recorded which). The origin of the receptors is a woman aged 18-35 years with acute COVID-19.

The chain is built from TRBV13 and TRBJ1-4; TRBD1 is a possible D gene (5 bases). V was shortened by 4 bases and J by 5 bases, with 17 bases between the two germline ends. The length of the CDR3 is 16 residues. The germline V gene has CDR1 PRHDT and CDR2 FYEKMQ (reference sequence). CDR3 in amino acids: CASSWVTRDLNEKLFF. CDR3 in DNA: TGTGCCAGCAGCTGGGTGACGCGGGACCTGAATGAAAAACTGTTTTTT.

The chain couples TRBV15 to TRBJ1-2, with 7 bases identical to TRBD1. V shed 5 bases and J 6 bases; nucleotides not matched to a gene: 12. The length of the CDR3 is 15 residues. CDR1 and CDR2 (germline): LNHNV, YYDKDF (reference sequence). The CDR3 loop is CATSFQDRVADGYTF. The CDR3 DNA reads TGTGCCACCAGCTTTCAAGACAGGGTAGCGGATGGCTACACCTTC.

Here the CDR3 reads CASTIAVNTEAFF. The CDR3 DNA reads as TGTGCCAGCACCATCGCGGTGAACACTGAAGCTTTCTTT. The J gene is TRBJ1-1, the V gene TRBV11-2; D remains unclear. The CDR3 is 13 residues long. CDR1 SGHAT and CDR2 FQNNGV come from the germline V gene. V lost 7 bases, J lost 0 bases, and 9 bases lay in between.

V gene TRBV19 combines with J gene TRBJ1-6, with 9 bases matching TRBD1. The CDR3 runs to 16 residues. CDR1 is LNHDA, CDR2 SQIVND, per germline (reference sequence). Trimming took 5 bases from V and 2 from J; bases not matched to a gene: 4. Here the CDR3 DNA reads TGTGCCAGTAGTGCACAGGGGGCGACCTATAATTCACCCCTCCACTTT. This encodes CASSAQGATYNSPLHF.

V and J are TRBV4-3 and TRBJ2-7; D is perhaps TRBD2 (6 bases). The CDR3 spans 12 residues. Trimming left V 3 bases short and J 6 bases short, with 9 bases between. CDR1 LGHNA and CDR2 YSLEER come from the germline V gene. The CDR3 protein is CASSQLGGEQYF. CDR3 bases: TGCGCCAGCAGCCAGCTCGGGGGCGAGCAGTACTTC.

The chain recombines TRBV6-5 with TRBJ1-1; perhaps TRBD1 as D (5 bases). The CDR3 loop spans 15 amino acids. Germline-derived CDR1 and CDR2 are MNHEY and SVGAGI. Trimming left V 6 bases short and J 4 bases short, with 18 bases between. The chain's CDR3 is CASSSPGGVGTEAFF. CDR3 DNA: TGTGCCAGCAGCTCTCCGGGAGGGGTGGGCACTGAAGCTTTCTTT.

The V and J genes are TRBV24-1 and TRBJ2-1, with 9 bases aligning to TRBD2. The V segment lost 2 bases and the J segment 5 bases; nucleotides outside the gene matches: 12. This CDR3 contains 18 residues. Germline values: CDR1 KGHDR, CDR2 SFDVKD. CDR3 region: CATSDSLAGDPFDNEQFF. The CDR3 nucleotides are TGTGCCACCAGTGATTCTTTAGCGGGAGACCCCTTCGACAATGAGCAGTTCTTC.

The chain joins TRBV5-4 to TRBJ1-1; D uncertain. This CDR3 spans 12 amino acids. With 3 bases removed from V and 1 base from J, the gap between germline ends came to 4 bases. Germline V lookup: CDR1 SGHNT, CDR2 YYREEE (reference sequence). The CDR3 DNA is TGTGCCAGCAGCTCACAGAACACTGAAGCTTTCTTT. Its translation: CASSSQNTEAFF.

The chain recombines TRBV15 with TRBJ2-5; D might be TRBD2 (5 bases). The CDR3 is made up of 15 amino acids. With 4 bases removed from V and 5 bases from J, the gap between germline ends came to 17 bases. The germline gives CDR1 LNHNV, CDR2 YYDKDF (reference sequence). The chain's CDR3 is CATSKGSALGETQYF. The CDR3 coding sequence is TGTGCCACCAGCAAAGGGAGCGCGCTTGGGGAGACCCAGTACTTC. Full variable domain (missing parts from reference TRBV15 and TRBJ2-5): DAMVIQNPRYQVTQFGKPVTLSCSQTLNHNVMYWYQQKSSQAPKLLFHYYDKDFNNEADTPDNFQSRRPNTSFCFLDIRSPGLGDTAMYLCATSKGSALGETQYFGPGTRLLVL.

In DNA form, the CDR3 reads TGCGCCAGCAGCTTGGAGGGACTAGCGGGGAGTCACAATGAGCAGTTCTTC. It is translated as CASSLEGLAGSHNEQFF. This sequence joins TRBV5-1 and TRBJ2-1; 13 positions match TRBD2. This CDR3 has 17 amino acids. V lost 0 bases to trimming and J lost 5 bases; unmatched junction nucleotides: 5. Per germline, CDR1 SGHRS and CDR2 YFSETQ.

The CDR3 here is CASSGTSGGTQYF. The CDR3 DNA follows: TGTGCCAGTAGCGGGACTAGCGGGGGAACCCAGTACTTC. The chain recombines TRBV19 with TRBJ2-5; 14 nucleotides line up with TRBD2. The trim removed 6 bases at V and 8 bases at J, leaving 2 bases unmatched. The CDR3 runs 13 residues. Germline V gives CDR1 LNHDA, CDR2 SQIVND (reference sequence).

This chain uses TRBV27 with TRBJ2-3, with 8 positions matching TRBD2. Germline CDR1 reads MNHEY; CDR2 reads SMNVEV (reference sequence). The CDR3 has 12 residues. The CDR3 sequence: CEAGAGTDTQYF. CDR3 DNA: TGTGAAGCGGGAGCGGGCACAGATACGCAGTATTTT.

This sequence joins TRBV5-1 and TRBJ2-1; D not certain. Germline V gives CDR1 SGHRS, CDR2 YFSETQ. The CDR3 runs 15 residues. V was cut by 0 bases and J by 5 bases, with 12 bases left in between. The CDR3 DNA follows: TGCGCCAGCAGCTTGGAGACTTCCACCAACAATGAGCAGTTCTTC. Its translation is CASSLETSTNNEQFF.

V and J are TRBV2 and TRBJ1-6, with 7 nucleotides matching TRBD1. The CDR3 runs 15 residues. V trimming: 3 bases; J trimming: 9 bases; junction bases outside the gene matches: 8. Germline CDR1 is SNHLY and CDR2 is FYNNEI. CDR3 DNA: TGTGCCAGCAGTGAGACAGGGATACTCACTTCACCCCTCCACTTT. It yields the protein CASSETGILTSPLHF.

This rearrangement joins TRBV5-6 to TRBJ1-5, with 11 bases fitting TRBD1. The trim removed 4 bases at V and 6 bases at J, leaving 0 bases unmatched. This CDR3 contains 13 residues. CDR1 and CDR2 (germline): SGHDT, YYEEEE. CDR3 nucleotide sequence: TGTGCCAGCAGCGGACAGGGGGCTCAGCCCCAGCATTTT. Translating gives CASSGQGAQPQHF.

This chain connects TRBV19 to TRBJ2-1, with D unresolved. CDR3 length equals 15 residues. The V and J ends lost 3 bases and 3 bases respectively, with 12 bases between them. Per the germline V gene, CDR1 is LNHDA and CDR2 is SQIVND (reference sequence). In nucleotides, the CDR3 is TGTGCCAGTAGTATGGAGTTGTTCGACTACAATGAGCAGTTCTTC. Amino acid sequence: CASSMELFDYNEQFF.

This clone was seen just once. J is TRBJ1-6 and V is TRBV19, with D uncertain. V lost 5 bases, J lost 5 bases, and 16 bases lay in between. The CDR3 length is 16 residues. The germline V gene encodes CDR1 LNHDA and CDR2 SQIVND (reference sequence). The CDR3, as DNA: TGTGCCAGTAGTGAGACCCCGGGGTCCAATAATTCACCCCTCCACTTT. This sequence encodes CASSETPGSNNSPLHF.

This chain uses TRBV4-3 with TRBJ1-2; 7 nucleotides match TRBD1. V lost 3 bases to trimming and J lost 5 bases; unmatched junction nucleotides: 9. The CDR3 runs to 15 residues. CDR1 LGHNA and CDR2 YSLEER come from the germline V gene. CDR3 region: CASSHTTGSSYGYTF. CDR3 in DNA: TGCGCCAGCAGCCACACGACAGGGAGCTCTTATGGCTACACCTTC.

V and J are TRBV7-8 and TRBJ1-5, with D hard to call. V dropped 6 bases and J dropped 0 bases, with 15 bases sitting between them. The CDR3 totals 16 residues. Germline-derived CDR1 and CDR2 are SGHVS and FQNEAQ. The CDR3 loop reads CASSPVAVYSNQPQHF. CDR3 sequence (DNA): TGTGCCAGCAGTCCAGTGGCGGTTTATAGCAATCAGCCCCAGCATTTT.

The table lists this clone with a count of one. The chain recombines TRBV7-2 with TRBJ2-1, with 7 bases matching TRBD2. This CDR3 spans 13 amino acids. With 2 bases clipped from V and 8 bases from J, the junction kept 3 bases outside the gene matches. Germline lookup yields CDR1 SGHTA and CDR2 FQGNSA. CDR3 sequence reads: CASSLSAGDEQFF. In nucleotides, the CDR3 is TGTGCCAGCAGCTTAAGTGCGGGGGATGAGCAGTTCTTC.

The chain has TRBV5-1 and TRBJ2-2; 8 bases line up with TRBD2. The CDR3 has 15 residues. The germline V gene has CDR1 SGHRS and CDR2 YFSETQ. With V trimmed by 5 bases and J by 7 bases, 10 bases remained unmatched. Here the CDR3 reads CASRFGGAGGGELFF. CDR3 nucleotides: TGCGCCAGCAGATTCGGGGGGGCCGGCGGCGGGGAGCTGTTTTTT.

The chain joins TRBV12-5 to TRBJ1-2; TRBD1 matches at 8 bases. Trimming at V came to 7 bases and at J to 6 bases, leaving 4 bases not matched to a gene. The CDR3 totals 12 residues. Looked up from germline, CDR1 is LGHNT and CDR2 is FRNRAP. CDR3 amino acids: CASAPTGDGYTF. DNA for the CDR3: TGTGCTAGTGCCCCGACAGGGGATGGCTACACCTTC.

The CDR3 spells CASSPWREGTGELFF. CDR3 DNA sequence: TGTGCCAGTAGCCCGTGGCGGGAGGGCACCGGGGAGCTGTTTTTT. V is TRBV19 and J is TRBJ2-2, with 9 bases that match TRBD2. CDR1 LNHDA and CDR2 SQIVND come from the germline V gene (reference sequence). The CDR3 is 15 residues long. With 6 bases clipped from V and 4 bases from J, the junction kept 6 bases outside the gene matches.

The rearrangement uses TRBV19 and TRBJ1-5; 7 bases map to TRBD1. Germline V gene sequence: CDR1 LNHDA, CDR2 SQIVND (reference sequence). The CDR3 is 15 residues long. Trimming took 4 bases from V and 3 from J; bases not matched to a gene: 6. The CDR3 spells CASSNPGQFNQPQHF. The CDR3 bases are TGTGCCAGTAGTAACCCGGGACAGTTCAATCAGCCCCAGCATTTT.

The genes are TRBV5-6 and TRBJ2-7; 10 bases match TRBD2. The J segment lost 1 base and the V segment lost 4 bases, leaving 14 bases of the junction unmatched. From germline, CDR1 is SGHDT and CDR2 YYEEEE. The CDR3 consists of 18 residues. The CDR3 loop reads CASSRPGVAGGPSYEQYF. The DNA of the CDR3 is TGTGCCAGCAGCCGCCCGGGGGTAGCGGGAGGTCCTTCCTACGAGCAGTACTTC.

This chain uses TRBV27 with TRBJ1-2, with 7 bases identical to TRBD1. The CDR3 sequence is 11 residues long. Germline trimming cut 4 bases from V and 8 bases from J; bases unmatched to any gene: 1. CDR1 is MNHEY, CDR2 SMNVEV, per germline (reference sequence). CDR3 residues: CASSSQGGYTF. CDR3 nucleotide sequence: TGTGCCAGCAGTTCACAGGGGGGCTACACCTTC.

The rearrangement links TRBV7-2 to TRBJ2-5; possibly TRBD2 for D (6 bases). Germline V CDR1 and CDR2: SGHTA, FQGNSA. This CDR3 region has 13 residues. V was trimmed by 6 bases and J by 4 bases, leaving 12 bases between them. The DNA of the CDR3 is TGTGCCAGCAGACCCTCGGGAGTAGAGACCCAGTACTTC. This encodes CASRPSGVETQYF.